Below are 8 T cell receptor beta chains sequenced from a single sample in a study of shared clonotypes between healthy human individuals. Data came from immunoSEQ multiplex PCR; TCRdb stores just in-frame clones and leaves some out. Among about 2.3 million clones listed, just under 95% were seen once. Material for sequencing was naive CD4+ T cells from PBMCs. Subset denoted: CD45RA+ positively selected. Receptor source: a young man in good health. Some clones in this sample may be carry-over from other donors' samples.

The chain joins TRBV11-2 to TRBJ2-1, with D possibly being TRBD1 or TRBD2 (5 bases each). This CDR3 region has 17 residues. Per the germline V gene, CDR1 is SGHAT and CDR2 is FQNNGV. With 5 bases removed from V and 15 bases from J, the gap between germline ends came to 32 bases. The CDR3 is CASSPRAEAMGTGPPFF. CDR3 DNA sequence: TGTGCCAGCAGCCCAAGGGCGGAGGCGATGGGGACCGGTCCCCCGTTCTTC.

This clone was recorded only once. This sequence joins TRBV2 and TRBJ2-1; 11 bases are shared with TRBD2. Germline CDR1 SNHLY, CDR2 FYNNEI. With V trimmed by 5 bases and J by 4 bases, 7 bases remained unmatched. The CDR3 extends over 16 amino acids. This CDR3 reads CASSYRGTSGYNEQFF. DNA of the CDR3: TGTGCCAGCAGTTATCGGGGGACTAGCGGTTACAATGAGCAGTTCTTC.

The chain couples TRBV7-2 to TRBJ2-1, with 8 bases identical to TRBD1. The CDR3 spans 15 residues. Germline V gene lookup returns CDR1 SGHTA and CDR2 FQGNSA. V was clipped by 4 bases and J by 9 bases; unmatched bases: 11. The CDR3 DNA reads TGTGCCAGCAGCTCCCAACGGGCAGGGGGCAGTGAGCAGTTCTTC. Translation gives CASSSQRAGGSEQFF.

The chain uses TRBV30 and TRBJ2-7, with D unclear. The CDR3 spans 14 residues. Germline values: CDR1 GTSNPN, CDR2 SVGIG (reference sequence). Trimming cost V 3 bases and J 7 bases, with 19 bases left between them. CDR3 DNA: TGTGCCTGGAGCCCCTCCCCCACCCGCCGTGAGCAGTACTTC. The encoded protein is CAWSPSPTRREQYF. Supplemented by reference TRBV30 and TRBJ2-7, the full variable domain reads SQTIHQWPATLVQPVGSPLSLECTVEGTSNPNLYWYRQAAGRGLQLLFYSVGIGQISSEVPQNLSASRPQDRQFILSSKKLLLSDSGFYLCAWSPSPTRREQYFGPGTRLTVT.

The chain is built from TRBV23-1 and TRBJ2-7; a possible D gene is TRBD2 (6 bases). TRBV23-1 is an ORF, and what it does is uncertain. This CDR3 comprises 14 residues. V was clipped by 5 bases and J by 0 bases, with 11 bases between them. In DNA, the CDR3 is TGCGCCAGCAGTTCGGGACTCCGCTCCTACGAGCAGTACTTC. Amino acids: CASSSGLRSYEQYF.

This clone was seen only once. This chain uses TRBV7-2 with TRBJ1-3, with 7 positions matching TRBD1. The germline gives CDR1 SGHTA, CDR2 FQGNSA. The ends lost 2 bases at V and 0 bases at J; junction bases unmatched: 4. CDR3 length: 16 residues. The CDR3 sequence is CASSLSDRASGNTIYF. CDR3 nucleotide sequence: TGTGCCAGCAGCTTATCTGACAGGGCCTCTGGAAACACCATATATTTT. The complete variable domain, with remaining parts taken from reference TRBV7-2 and TRBJ1-3, reads GAGVSQSPSNKVTEKGKDVELRCDPISGHTALYWYRQSLGQGLEFLIYFQGNSAPDKSGLPSDRFSAERTGGSVSTLTIQRTQQEDSAVYLCASSLSDRASGNTIYFGEGSWLTVV.

This rearrangement joins TRBV7-2 to TRBJ1-3; 10 nucleotides line up with TRBD1. This CDR3 region has 15 residues. The trim removed 4 bases at V and 8 bases at J, leaving 8 bases unmatched. The germline CDR1 and CDR2 sequences are SGHTA and FQGNSA. DNA for the CDR3: TGTGCCAGCAGCTCTCGACAGGGGGCGACGGACACCATATATTTT. Amino acid sequence: CASSSRQGATDTIYF. The complete variable domain, with remaining parts taken from reference TRBV7-2 and TRBJ1-3, reads GAGVSQSPSNKVTEKGKDVELRCDPISGHTALYWYRQSLGQGLEFLIYFQGNSAPDKSGLPSDRFSAERTGGSVSTLTIQRTQQEDSAVYLCASSSRQGATDTIYFGEGSWLTVV.

The chain couples TRBV4-2 to TRBJ2-5; D could derive from TRBD1 or TRBD2 (5 bases each). With 1 base removed from V and 1 base from J, the gap between germline ends came to 16 bases. The CDR3 consists of 17 residues. CDR1 LGHNA and CDR2 YNFKEQ come from the germline V gene. The CDR3 reads CASSQGFGALSQETQYF. CDR3 DNA: TGTGCCAGCAGCCAAGGGTTCGGGGCCCTCTCCCAAGAGACCCAGTACTTC.